Listed below are T cell receptor beta chains from one sample, sequenced in a study of cytotoxic CD8 clonotypes in ibrutinib-treated CLL. Assay used: immunoSEQ multiplex PCR; TCRdb lists only in-frame clones, some missing. The table has some 70,000 clones, about nine tenths seen once. Sample: PBMCs, taken after 12 months of ibrutinib treatment. These TCRs come from a human donor with chronic lymphocytic leukemia. Both conserved end residues are part of each CDR3. The order of the fields is J gene, V gene, clone size, D gene, CDR3 DNA, CDR3 protein. The D gene is left open where the match is weak. Not all rows give a size; the values are once, few, many and, for expanded clones, a class.

J gene: TRBJ2-7; V gene: TRBV7-9; clone size: -; D gene: -; CDR3 DNA: TGTGCCAGCAGCCAAGGGCAGTTTTACGAGCAGTACTTC; CDR3 protein: CASSQGQFYEQYF
J gene: TRBJ2-1; V gene: TRBV18; clone size: -; D gene: -; CDR3 DNA: TGTGCCAGCTCAAAACAGGAATACAATGAGCAGTTCTTC; CDR3 protein: CASSKQEYNEQFF
J gene: TRBJ1-1; V gene: TRBV6-1; clone size: -; D gene: -; CDR3 DNA: TGTGCCAGCAGTGGATCCGTGACAGCAGCTTTCTTT; CDR3 protein: CASSGSVTAAFF
J gene: TRBJ2-1; V gene: TRBV7-8; clone size: -; D gene: TRBD2; CDR3 DNA: TGTGCCAGCAGCTCCGGGACTAGCTTGCGTGAGCAGTTCTTC; CDR3 protein: CASSSGTSLREQFF
J gene: TRBJ1-5; V gene: TRBV5-4; clone size: few; D gene: -; CDR3 DNA: TGTGCCAGCAGCTCGGACCTAAGCAATCAGCCCCAGCATTTT; CDR3 protein: CASSSDLSNQPQHF
J gene: TRBJ1-3; V gene: TRBV2; clone size: few; D gene: TRBD1; CDR3 DNA: TGTGCCAGCAGGGGGACAGCCTCTGGAAACACCATATATTTT; CDR3 protein: CASRGTASGNTIYF
J gene: TRBJ2-7; V gene: TRBV7-3; clone size: -; D gene: -; CDR3 DNA: TGTGCCAGCAGCTTACCTAGCTCCTACGAGCAGTACTTC; CDR3 protein: CASSLPSSYEQYF
J gene: TRBJ2-7; V gene: TRBV6-1; clone size: -; D gene: TRBD1; CDR3 DNA: TGTGCCAGCAGTGAAAAAGGGACAGGGAAAGAGCAGTACTTC; CDR3 protein: CASSEKGTGKEQYF
J gene: TRBJ1-4; V gene: TRBV7-9; clone size: -; D gene: TRBD1; CDR3 DNA: TGTGCCAGCAGTTCATCGACAGGGGTGGAAAAACTGTTTTTT; CDR3 protein: CASSSSTGVEKLFF
J gene: TRBJ1-4; V gene: TRBV25-1; clone size: -; D gene: -; CDR3 DNA: TGTGCCAGCAGTGAATCCAGGGGTGCAACTAATGAAAAACTGTTTTTT; CDR3 protein: CASSESRGATNEKLFF
J gene: TRBJ1-5; V gene: TRBV13; clone size: -; D gene: -; CDR3 DNA: TGTGCCAGCAGCCGGGGCCCTGGGCAGCCCCAGCATTTT; CDR3 protein: CASSRGPGQPQHF
J gene: TRBJ1-2; V gene: TRBV6-5; clone size: -; D gene: -; CDR3 DNA: TGTGCCAGCAGCGACCCGCAGGGCGGAGAGTATGGCTACACCTTC; CDR3 protein: CASSDPQGGEYGYTF